A selection of T cell receptor beta chains follows, all from one sample in a study of T cell repertoires in cytomegalovirus infection. TCRdb reprocessed the reads with MiXCR, giving one entry per CDR3 protein. This table has approximately 770,000 distinct CDR3 sequences, 25% to 30% appearing once. Antigens of these TCRs are unknown. The input for sequencing was cultured CD8+ T cells from PBMCs, taken from culture after CMV antigen stimulation. Receptor source: a human donor in good health (CMV status not recorded). Some clones in this sample may be carry-over from other donors' samples. CDR3s include the opening cysteine and the closing phenylalanine or tryptophan. The D gene is left open where the match is weak. The size entry is marked missing in some rows and otherwise reads once, few, many or a size class.

size: NA
J: TRBJ2-5
V: TRBV27
D: NA
DNA: TGTGCCAGCGGACGAGGGTGGGATGAAAAGACCCAGTACTTC
CDR3: CASGRGWDEKTQYF

size: NA
J: TRBJ1-2
V: TRBV18
D: TRBD1
DNA: TGTGCCAGCTCCGCCGGGACAGACCCCCTACGTGGCTACACCTTC
CDR3: CASSAGTDPLRGYTF

size: NA
J: TRBJ2-7
V: TRBV20-1
D: TRBD2
DNA: TGCAGTGCTCGCGGTTGGGGTGACGGGCTAGCGGGGGGTTACGAGCAGTACTTC
CDR3: CSARGWGDGLAGGYEQYF

size: NA
J: TRBJ2-3
V: TRBV11-2
D: TRBD2
DNA: TGTGCCAGCAGCTTTTGGACTAGCGGGGGTCCTAATACGCAGTATTTT
CDR3: CASSFWTSGGPNTQYF

size: NA
J: TRBJ2-1
V: TRBV12-3/TRBV12-4
D: NA
DNA: TGTGCCAGCAGGGGTGGGGAGGCCAGCACCTACAATGAGCAGTTCTTC
CDR3: CASRGGEASTYNEQFF

size: once
J: TRBJ2-1
V: TRBV10-3
D: NA
DNA: TGTGCCATCAGTGCCCCGGGTCAAGGGTACAATGAGCAGTTCTTC
CDR3: CAISAPGQGYNEQFF

size: few
J: TRBJ1-3
V: TRBV29-1
D: NA
DNA: TGCAGCGGGATGGCAGATGGAAACACCATATATTTT
CDR3: CSGMADGNTIYF

size: NA
J: TRBJ1-2
V: TRBV27
D: NA
DNA: TGTGCCAGCAGTTTAGGTTGGGGGCGGAACTATGGCTACACCTTC
CDR3: CASSLGWGRNYGYTF

size: NA
J: TRBJ2-2
V: TRBV9
D: TRBD1
DNA: TGTGCCAGCAGCATTCGACAGGGGTCGAACACCGGGGAGCTGTTTTTT
CDR3: CASSIRQGSNTGELFF

size: NA
J: TRBJ2-3
V: TRBV19
D: TRBD2
DNA: TGTGCCAGTAGCCCTAGCGGGGGGGCCGGCACAGATACGCAGTATTTT
CDR3: CASSPSGGAGTDTQYF

size: NA
J: TRBJ2-1
V: TRBV6-8
D: TRBD2
DNA: TGTGCCAGCAGTTACCGGGGGGGCCTCTACAATGAGCAGTTCTTC
CDR3: CASSYRGGLYNEQFF

size: NA
J: TRBJ2-4
V: TRBV27
D: TRBD2
DNA: TGTGCCAGCAGCCTACTAGCGTCCAAAAACATTCAGTACTTC
CDR3: CASSLLASKNIQYF

size: few
J: TRBJ1-5
V: TRBV6-6
D: NA
DNA: TGTGCCAGCCTCGAACAGGGCACCAATCAGCCCCAGCATTTT
CDR3: CASLEQGTNQPQHF

size: NA
J: TRBJ1-2
V: TRBV27
D: NA
DNA: TGTGCCAGCAGTTTGTCTCGACAAGGGGGAAACTATGGCTACACCTTC
CDR3: CASSLSRQGGNYGYTF

size: few
J: TRBJ1-4
V: TRBV6-5
D: NA
DNA: TGTGCCAGCAGTTACGACGTCCGGGTGTCGGATGAAAAACTGTTTTTT
CDR3: CASSYDVRVSDEKLFF

size: NA
J: TRBJ1-6
V: TRBV4-1
D: NA
DNA: TGCGCCAGCAGCCTGGGGCAGGATTCTCCGAATTCACCCCTCCACTTT
CDR3: CASSLGQDSPNSPLHF

size: NA
J: TRBJ1-2
V: TRBV5-5
D: TRBD1
DNA: TGTGCCAGCAGCACATCCGGGACAGGGGATGGCTACACCTTC
CDR3: CASSTSGTGDGYTF

size: few
J: TRBJ2-2
V: TRBV4-2
D: TRBD2
DNA: TGTGCCAGCAGCCAGAACGTAGCGGGGGGGCTCACCGGGGAGCTGTTTTTT
CDR3: CASSQNVAGGLTGELFF

size: few
J: TRBJ1-1
V: TRBV28
D: NA
DNA: TGTGCCAGCAGCCCCCGGGACCTGTTGAACATTGAAGCTTTCTTT
CDR3: CASSPRDLLNIEAFF

size: NA
J: TRBJ1-2
V: TRBV5-6
D: NA
DNA: TGTGCCAGCAGCTTGGGCTCAGGAACTTACTATGGCTACACCTTC
CDR3: CASSLGSGTYYGYTF

size: few
J: TRBJ2-1
V: TRBV4-1
D: NA
DNA: TGCGCCAGCAGCCAAGGACCTCGCTCCTACAATGAGCAGTTCTTC
CDR3: CASSQGPRSYNEQFF

size: few
J: TRBJ2-1
V: TRBV11-2
D: NA
DNA: TGTGCCAGCAGCCCTCCGACTAGCTACAATGAGCAGTTCTTC
CDR3: CASSPPTSYNEQFF

size: few
J: TRBJ1-4
V: TRBV12-3/TRBV12-4
D: NA
DNA: TGTGCCAGCAGCCCCGCAGGGGTTGGGGGTGAAAAACTGTTTTTT
CDR3: CASSPAGVGGEKLFF

size: few
J: TRBJ2-1
V: TRBV11-2
D: TRBD1
DNA: TGTGCCAGCAGCCAAGGACAGGGGGAACAGTTCTTC
CDR3: CASSQGQGEQFF

size: NA
J: TRBJ1-6
V: TRBV5-4
D: TRBD1
DNA: TGTGCCAGCAGCTTTGGCAGGGGGCTCCGTTCACCCCTCCACTTT
CDR3: CASSFGRGLRSPLHF

size: NA
J: TRBJ1-1
V: TRBV12-5
D: TRBD1
DNA: TGTGCTAGTGGTTTCACGCACGCCGGGACAGGGAACACTGAAGCTTTCTTT
CDR3: CASGFTHAGTGNTEAFF

size: few
J: TRBJ1-1
V: TRBV7-8
D: NA
DNA: TGTGCCAGCAGCTTAGCGAGCCAGCATGGGACTGAAGCTTTCTTT
CDR3: CASSLASQHGTEAFF

size: NA
J: TRBJ1-1
V: TRBV2
D: NA
DNA: TGTGCCAGCAGGGGAGGAGGGGCGAGGGCTGAAGCTTTCTTT
CDR3: CASRGGGARAEAFF

size: NA
J: TRBJ1-2
V: TRBV6-6
D: TRBD1
DNA: TGTGCCAGCAGCGCGTTGAGGACAGGGGACCAAGACCGTCCGAACTATGGCTACACCTTC
CDR3: CASSALRTGDQDRPNYGYTF

size: few
J: TRBJ1-2
V: TRBV10-3
D: NA
DNA: TGTGCCATCAGTGTGGAGGGGGGTCCGAACTATGGCTACACCTTC
CDR3: CAISVEGGPNYGYTF

size: NA
J: TRBJ2-1
V: TRBV6-1
D: NA
DNA: TGTGCCAGCAGCCCCGACAGGTTTAGATTCGATGAGCAGTTCTTC
CDR3: CASSPDRFRFDEQFF

size: many
J: TRBJ2-1
V: TRBV7-6
D: TRBD1
DNA: TGTGCCAGCAGCTTAGCGCATATCACTGGAGACAGGGGAAGGGAGTTCTTC
CDR3: CASSLAHITGDRGREFF

size: many
J: TRBJ2-1
V: TRBV4-1
D: TRBD2
DNA: TGCGCCAGCAGCCATCCCGGGGGGAATGAGCAGTTCTTC
CDR3: CASSHPGGNEQFF

size: NA
J: TRBJ1-5
V: TRBV9
D: NA
DNA: TGTGCCAGCAGCGTAGAGAGGGACACCGGGGTGGGGGTGCAGCCCCAGCATTTT
CDR3: CASSVERDTGVGVQPQHF

size: NA
J: TRBJ2-3
V: TRBV12-5
D: NA
DNA: TGTGCTAGTGGAGACGCAGCTCGGGTAGATACGCAGTATTTT
CDR3: CASGDAARVDTQYF

size: many
J: TRBJ1-1
V: TRBV7-3
D: NA
DNA: TGTGCCAGCAGCTTCGACAGTTCGAACACTGAAGCTTTCTTT
CDR3: CASSFDSSNTEAFF